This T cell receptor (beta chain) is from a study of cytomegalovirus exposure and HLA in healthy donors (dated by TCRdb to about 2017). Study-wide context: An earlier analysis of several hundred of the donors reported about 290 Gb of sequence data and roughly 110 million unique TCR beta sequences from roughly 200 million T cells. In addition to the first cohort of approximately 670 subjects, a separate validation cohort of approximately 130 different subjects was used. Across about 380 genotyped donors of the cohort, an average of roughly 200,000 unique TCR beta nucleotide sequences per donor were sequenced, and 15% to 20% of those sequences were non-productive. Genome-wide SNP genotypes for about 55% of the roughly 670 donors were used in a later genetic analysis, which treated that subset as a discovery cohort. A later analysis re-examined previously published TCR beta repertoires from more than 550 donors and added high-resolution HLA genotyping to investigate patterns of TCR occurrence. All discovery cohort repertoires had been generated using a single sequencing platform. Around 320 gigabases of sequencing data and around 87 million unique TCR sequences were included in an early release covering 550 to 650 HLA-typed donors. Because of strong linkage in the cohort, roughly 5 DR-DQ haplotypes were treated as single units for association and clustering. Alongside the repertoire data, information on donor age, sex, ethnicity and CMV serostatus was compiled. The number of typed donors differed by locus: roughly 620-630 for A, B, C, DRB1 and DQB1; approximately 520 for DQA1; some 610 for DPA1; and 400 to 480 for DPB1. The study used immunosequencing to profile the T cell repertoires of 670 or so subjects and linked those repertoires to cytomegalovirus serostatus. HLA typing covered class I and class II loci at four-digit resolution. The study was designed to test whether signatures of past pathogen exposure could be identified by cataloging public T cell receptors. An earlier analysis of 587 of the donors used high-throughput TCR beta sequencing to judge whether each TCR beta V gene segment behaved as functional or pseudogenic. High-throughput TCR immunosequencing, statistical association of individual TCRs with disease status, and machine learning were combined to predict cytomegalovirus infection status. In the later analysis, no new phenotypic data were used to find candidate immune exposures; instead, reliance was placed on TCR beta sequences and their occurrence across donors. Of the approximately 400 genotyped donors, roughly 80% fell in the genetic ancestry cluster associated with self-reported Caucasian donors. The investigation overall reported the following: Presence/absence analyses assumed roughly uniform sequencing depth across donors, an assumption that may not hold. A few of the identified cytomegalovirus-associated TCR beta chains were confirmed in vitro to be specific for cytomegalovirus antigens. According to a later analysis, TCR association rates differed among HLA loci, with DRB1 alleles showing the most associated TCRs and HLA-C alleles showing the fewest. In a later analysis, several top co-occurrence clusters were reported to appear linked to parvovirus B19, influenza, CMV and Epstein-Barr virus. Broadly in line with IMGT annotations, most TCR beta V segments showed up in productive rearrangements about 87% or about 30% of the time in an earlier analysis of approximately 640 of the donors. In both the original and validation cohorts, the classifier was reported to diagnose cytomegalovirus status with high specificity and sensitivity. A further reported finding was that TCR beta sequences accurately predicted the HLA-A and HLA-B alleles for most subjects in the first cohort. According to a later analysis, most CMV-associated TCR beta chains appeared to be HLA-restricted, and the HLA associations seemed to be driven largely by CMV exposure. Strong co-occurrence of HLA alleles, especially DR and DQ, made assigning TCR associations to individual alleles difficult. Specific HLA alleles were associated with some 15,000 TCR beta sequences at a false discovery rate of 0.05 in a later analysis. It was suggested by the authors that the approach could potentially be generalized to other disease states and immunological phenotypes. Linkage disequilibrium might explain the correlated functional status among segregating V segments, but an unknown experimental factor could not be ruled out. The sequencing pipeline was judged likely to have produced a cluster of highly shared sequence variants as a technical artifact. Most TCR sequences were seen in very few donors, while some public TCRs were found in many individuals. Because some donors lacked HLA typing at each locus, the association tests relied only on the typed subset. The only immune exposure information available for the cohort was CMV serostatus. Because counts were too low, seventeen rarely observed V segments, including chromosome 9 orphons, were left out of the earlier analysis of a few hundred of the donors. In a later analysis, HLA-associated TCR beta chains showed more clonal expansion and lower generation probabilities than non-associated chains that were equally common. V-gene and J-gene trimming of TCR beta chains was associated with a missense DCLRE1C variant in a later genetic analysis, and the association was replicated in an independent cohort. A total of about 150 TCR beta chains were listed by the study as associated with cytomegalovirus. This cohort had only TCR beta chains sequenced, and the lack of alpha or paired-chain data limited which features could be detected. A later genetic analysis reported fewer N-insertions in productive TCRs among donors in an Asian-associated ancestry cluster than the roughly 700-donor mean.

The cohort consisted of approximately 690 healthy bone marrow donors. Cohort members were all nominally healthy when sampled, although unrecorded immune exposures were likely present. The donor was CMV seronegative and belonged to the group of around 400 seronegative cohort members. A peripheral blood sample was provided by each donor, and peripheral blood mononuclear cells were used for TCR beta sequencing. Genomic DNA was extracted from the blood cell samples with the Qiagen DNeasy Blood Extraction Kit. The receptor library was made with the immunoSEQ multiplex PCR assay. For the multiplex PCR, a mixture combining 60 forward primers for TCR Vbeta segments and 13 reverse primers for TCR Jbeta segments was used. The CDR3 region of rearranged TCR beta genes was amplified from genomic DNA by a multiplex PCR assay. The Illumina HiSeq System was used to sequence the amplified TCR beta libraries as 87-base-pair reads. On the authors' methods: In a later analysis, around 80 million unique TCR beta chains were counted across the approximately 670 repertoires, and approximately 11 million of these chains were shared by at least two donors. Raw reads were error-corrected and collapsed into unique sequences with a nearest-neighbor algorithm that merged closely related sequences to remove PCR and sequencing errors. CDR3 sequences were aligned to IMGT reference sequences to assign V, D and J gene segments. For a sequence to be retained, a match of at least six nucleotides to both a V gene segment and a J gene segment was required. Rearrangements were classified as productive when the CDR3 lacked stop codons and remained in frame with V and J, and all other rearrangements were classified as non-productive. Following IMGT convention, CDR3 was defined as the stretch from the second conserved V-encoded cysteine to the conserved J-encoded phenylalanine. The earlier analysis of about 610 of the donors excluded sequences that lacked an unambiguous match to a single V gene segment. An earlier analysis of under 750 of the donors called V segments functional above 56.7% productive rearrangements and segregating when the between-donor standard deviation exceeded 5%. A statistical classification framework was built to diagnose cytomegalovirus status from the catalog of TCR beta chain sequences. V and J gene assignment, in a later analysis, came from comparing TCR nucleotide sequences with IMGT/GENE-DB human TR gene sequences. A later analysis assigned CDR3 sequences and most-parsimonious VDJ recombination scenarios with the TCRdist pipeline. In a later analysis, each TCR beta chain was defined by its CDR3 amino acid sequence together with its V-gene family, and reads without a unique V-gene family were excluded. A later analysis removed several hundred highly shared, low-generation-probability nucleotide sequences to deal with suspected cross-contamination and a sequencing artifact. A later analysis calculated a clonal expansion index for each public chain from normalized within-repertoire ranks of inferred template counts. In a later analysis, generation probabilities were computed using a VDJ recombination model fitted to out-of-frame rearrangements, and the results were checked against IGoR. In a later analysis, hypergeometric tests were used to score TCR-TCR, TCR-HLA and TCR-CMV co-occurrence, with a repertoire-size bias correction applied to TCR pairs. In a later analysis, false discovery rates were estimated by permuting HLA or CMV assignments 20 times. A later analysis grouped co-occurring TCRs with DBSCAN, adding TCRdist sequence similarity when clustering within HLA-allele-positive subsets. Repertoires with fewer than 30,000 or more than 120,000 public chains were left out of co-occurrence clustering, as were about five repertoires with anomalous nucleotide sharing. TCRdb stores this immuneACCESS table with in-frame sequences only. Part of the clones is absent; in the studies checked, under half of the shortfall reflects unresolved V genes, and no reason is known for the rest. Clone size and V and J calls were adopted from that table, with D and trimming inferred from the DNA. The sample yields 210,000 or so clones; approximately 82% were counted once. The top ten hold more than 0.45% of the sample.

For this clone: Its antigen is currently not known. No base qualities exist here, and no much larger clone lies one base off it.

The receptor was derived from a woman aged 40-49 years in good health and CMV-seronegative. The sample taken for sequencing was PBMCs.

Here is the DNA: TGTGCCAGCAGCAAAAATCAGGGGGAGACTGAAGCTTTCTTT. Its translation is CASSKNQGETEAFF. The chain links TRBV5-4 with TRBJ1-1; 7 central nucleotides agree with TRBD1. V ends up 4 bases short and J 5 bases short, with an unmatched junction base count of 8. Looking up the germline V gene (reference sequence) yields CDR1 SGHNT and CDR2 YYREEE. There are 14 amino acids in the CDR3, from cysteine to phenylalanine inclusive. Only CDR3 DNA remains: 42 bases, in frame from the first base.